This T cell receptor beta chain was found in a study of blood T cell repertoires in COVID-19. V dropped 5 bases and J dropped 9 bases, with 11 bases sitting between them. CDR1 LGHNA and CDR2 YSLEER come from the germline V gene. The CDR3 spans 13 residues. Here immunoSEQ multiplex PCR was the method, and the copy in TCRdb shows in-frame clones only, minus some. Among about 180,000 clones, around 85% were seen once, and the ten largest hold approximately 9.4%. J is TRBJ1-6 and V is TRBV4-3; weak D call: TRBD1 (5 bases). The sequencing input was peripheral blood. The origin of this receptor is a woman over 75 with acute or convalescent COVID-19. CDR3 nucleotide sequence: TGCGCCAGCAGCGTAGGGGCCACTTCACCCCTCCACTTT. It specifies CASSVGATSPLHF.